The 2 T cell receptor beta chains presented below share a single source sample, sequenced in a study of CD8 T cells in Susac syndrome. cDNA came from about 0.5 to 1 ug RNA primed by random hexamers. A single record per CDR3 protein comes from TCRdb applying MiXCR to the immunoSEQ multiplex PCR reads. This sample has about 180,000 distinct CDR3 sequences; around 93% occur once, and the top ten carry around 0.097%. Sequences were obtained from CD4+ T cells from PBMCs. The receptors were sampled from a human donor with multiple sclerosis.

The rearrangement links TRBV23-1 to TRBJ1-1, with no clear D. TRBV23-1 counts as an open reading frame of uncertain function. CDR3 size: 14 residues. V lost 4 bases, J lost 1 base, and 10 bases lay in between. The CDR3 spells CASSRREGNTEAFF. In nucleotides, the CDR3 is TGCGCCAGCAGTCGAAGGGAGGGGAACACTGAAGCTTTCTTT.

This clonotype was observed once. The rearrangement uses TRBV6-6 and TRBJ1-5; 8 bases map to TRBD1. This CDR3 has 15 amino acids. After removal of 6 bases from V and 5 bases from J, the junction contained 9 bases not matched to a gene. Germline CDR1 and CDR2: MNHNY and SVGAGI (reference sequence). CDR3 in DNA: TGTGCCAGCAGGTCCGCTCAGGGGGCGGATCAGCCCCAGCATTTT. Amino acids: CASRSAQGADQPQHF.